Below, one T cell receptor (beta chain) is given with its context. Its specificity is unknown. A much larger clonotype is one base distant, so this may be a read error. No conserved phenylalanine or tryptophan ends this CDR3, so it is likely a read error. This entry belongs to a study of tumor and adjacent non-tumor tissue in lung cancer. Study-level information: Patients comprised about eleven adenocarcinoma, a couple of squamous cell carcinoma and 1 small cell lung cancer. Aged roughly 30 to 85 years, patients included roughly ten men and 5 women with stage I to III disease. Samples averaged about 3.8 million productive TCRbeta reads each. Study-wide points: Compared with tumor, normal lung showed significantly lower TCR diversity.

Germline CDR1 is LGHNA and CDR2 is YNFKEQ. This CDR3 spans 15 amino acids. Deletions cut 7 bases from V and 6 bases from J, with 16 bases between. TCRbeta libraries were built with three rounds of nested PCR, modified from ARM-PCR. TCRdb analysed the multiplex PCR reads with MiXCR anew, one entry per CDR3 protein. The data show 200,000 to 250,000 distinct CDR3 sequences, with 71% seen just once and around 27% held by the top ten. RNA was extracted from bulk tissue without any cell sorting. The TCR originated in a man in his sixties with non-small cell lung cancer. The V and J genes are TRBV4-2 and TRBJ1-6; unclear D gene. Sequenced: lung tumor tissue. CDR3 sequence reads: CASTRDGLGNSPLHY. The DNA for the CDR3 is TGTGCCAGCACCAGAGACGGGTTAGGTAATTCACCCCTCCACTAT.